Listed here are 24 T cell receptor beta chains from one sample, sequenced in a study of blood T cell repertoires in COVID-19. Profiling relied on immunoSEQ multiplex PCR, and the TCRdb table lists in-frame clones only, not all of them. The sample records more than 250,000 clones, about 83% being singletons. Sequenced material: peripheral blood. These receptor sequences come from a woman in her forties or fifties with acute or convalescent COVID-19.

This chain connects TRBV2 to TRBJ2-1; D not resolved. V dropped 2 bases and J dropped 11 bases, with 10 bases sitting between them. The CDR3 is made up of 12 amino acids. CDR1 is SNHLY, CDR2 FYNNEI, per germline. The CDR3 nucleotides are TGTGCCAGCAGTGAAAACCGGGTAAAGCAGTTCTTC. Amino acids: CASSENRVKQFF.

The chain carries TRBV27 and TRBJ1-1, with a weak D call TRBD1 (6 bases). The CDR3 covers 14 residues. Germline CDR1 is MNHEY and CDR2 is SMNVEV (reference sequence). V was trimmed by 3 bases and J by 0 bases, leaving 8 bases between them. CDR3 nucleotide sequence: TGTGCCAGCAGTTTCGGACAGCTGAACACTGAAGCTTTCTTT. Encoded protein: CASSFGQLNTEAFF.

The CDR3 sequence is CSASDPSGGDNEQFF. Written as DNA, the CDR3 is TGCAGTGCCAGTGACCCTAGCGGGGGGGACAATGAGCAGTTCTTC. The chain links TRBV20-1 to TRBJ2-1, with 12 bases identical to TRBD2. V was clipped by 6 bases and J by 5 bases; unmatched bases: 8. Germline-derived CDR1 and CDR2 are DFQATT and SNEGSKA (reference sequence). This CDR3 has 15 amino acids.

This rearrangement joins TRBV7-3 to TRBJ2-1, with D possibly being TRBD2 (5 bases). V was clipped by 3 bases and J by 6 bases, with 9 bases between them. CDR3 length equals 13 residues. Germline CDR1 is SGHTA and CDR2 is FQGTGA. As DNA, the CDR3 is TGTGCCAGCAGCTTTGCTCGGGGCAATGAGCAGTTCTTC. Protein sequence: CASSFARGNEQFF.

This chain connects TRBV24-1 to TRBJ2-2; 7 bases map to TRBD1. The CDR3 has 15 residues. CDR1 KGHDR and CDR2 SFDVKD come from the germline V gene. The V and J ends lost 4 bases and 4 bases, in that order; junction bases with no gene match: 5. The CDR3 DNA is TGTGCCACCAGTGAAGGGGGCAGTTCCACCGGGGAGCTGTTTTTT. This gives the protein CATSEGGSSTGELFF.

The chain couples TRBV18 to TRBJ1-2, with TRBD1 as a possible D gene (5 bases). The V end was cut by 4 bases, the J end by 5 bases, with 14 bases between. Per germline, CDR1 KGHSH and CDR2 LQKENI. CDR3 length: 14 amino acids. The CDR3 spells CASSQRTGLYGYTF. The CDR3 DNA is TGTGCCAGCTCACAAAGGACGGGACTATATGGCTACACCTTC.

V is TRBV2 and J is TRBJ2-2; unclear D gene. The germline gives CDR1 SNHLY, CDR2 FYNNEI. CDR3 length equals 14 residues. Trimming left V 8 bases short and J 0 bases short, with 10 bases between. In nucleotides, the CDR3 is TGTGCCAGCCGCGCAGACTCGAACACCGGGGAGCTGTTTTTT. Residues: CASRADSNTGELFF.

The chain uses TRBV2 and TRBJ2-6; D gene unclear. The germline CDR1 and CDR2 sequences are SNHLY and FYNNEI. The CDR3 loop spans 14 amino acids. Trimming pared 0 bases from V and 4 bases from J, leaving 4 bases between. The CDR3 protein is CASSEARGANVLTF. The CDR3, as DNA: TGTGCCAGCAGTGAAGCGAGAGGGGCCAACGTCCTGACTTTC.

The J gene is TRBJ2-7, the V gene TRBV7-2; tentatively, D is TRBD2 (6 bases). This CDR3 region has 16 residues. The ends were cut back, 5 bases at V and 4 bases at J, with 21 bases in the middle. Germline lookup yields CDR1 SGHTA and CDR2 FQGNSA. The CDR3 sequence is CASSPLLGGMRYEQYF. DNA of the CDR3: TGTGCCAGCAGCCCCCTTCTGGGCGGGATGAGGTACGAGCAGTACTTC.

This clone has just one count. V and J are TRBV12-5 and TRBJ2-5; 8 nucleotides align to TRBD2. Germline CDR1 reads LGHNT; CDR2 reads FRNRAP. The ends lost 0 bases at V and 1 base at J; junction bases unmatched: 13. The CDR3 is 19 residues long. This CDR3 reads CASGLVGIPGAGGQETQYF. The CDR3 DNA reads as TGTGCTAGTGGTTTGGTAGGAATTCCCGGGGCGGGGGGCCAAGAGACCCAGTACTTC. The full variable domain, completed using reference TRBV12-5 and TRBJ2-5, is DARVTQTPRHKVTEMGQEVTMRCQPILGHNTVFWYRQTMMQGLELLAYFRNRAPLDDSGMPKDRFSAEMPDATLATLKIQPSEPRDSAVYFCASGLVGIPGAGGQETQYFGPGTRLLVL.

This clone was detected a few times. The chain combines TRBV5-5 with TRBJ1-5; no definite D call. Germline CDR1 and CDR2: SGHKS and YYEKEE (reference sequence). CDR3 size: 14 residues. With 3 bases removed from V and 3 bases from J, the gap between germline ends came to 10 bases. The CDR3 bases are TGTGCCAGCAGCTCGGGGTATTACAATCAGCCCCAGCATTTT. Translating it yields CASSSGYYNQPQHF.

The chain is built from TRBV6-5 and TRBJ2-1; tentative D call: TRBD2 (6 bases). CDR1 and CDR2 (germline): MNHEY, SVGAGI. Trimming pared 10 bases from V and 7 bases from J, leaving 17 bases between. This CDR3 contains 13 residues. Written as DNA, the CDR3 is TGTGCCACCGGAGGGGCGTCGGGAAATGAGCAGTTCTTC. It codes for CATGGASGNEQFF.

The chain links TRBV5-1 to TRBJ2-3; D is unresolved. The CDR3 sequence is 16 residues long. Trimming cost V 5 bases and J 2 bases, with 18 bases left between them. The germline V gene encodes CDR1 SGHRS and CDR2 YFSETQ. The CDR3 loop reads CASRVRSTPPTDTQYF. In DNA, the CDR3 is TGCGCCAGCAGGGTGAGGTCTACACCTCCCACAGATACGCAGTATTTT.

The rearrangement uses TRBV4-1 and TRBJ1-5, with D tentatively TRBD1 (6 bases). Germline assignment: CDR1 MGHRA and CDR2 YSYEKL. The CDR3 is 15 amino acids. Trimming shortened V by 0 bases and J by 8 bases, and 14 bases separated the two germline ends. The CDR3 region is CASSQERGGGEPQHF. The CDR3 DNA sequence: TGCGCCAGCAGCCAAGAGAGAGGGGGTGGGGAGCCCCAGCATTTT.

In DNA, the CDR3 is TGTGCCAGCAGCCCAGGGGGGAGGCAGGGCAATTCACCCCTCCACTTT. It is translated as CASSPGGRQGNSPLHF. The rearrangement links TRBV5-4 to TRBJ1-6; TRBD1 matches at 7 bases. The trim removed 4 bases at V and 7 bases at J, leaving 11 bases unmatched. Germline-derived CDR1 and CDR2 are SGHNT and YYREEE (reference sequence). The CDR3 contains 16 residues.

The chain links TRBV3-1 (or the pseudogene TRBV3-2) to TRBJ2-2, with 14 bases aligning to TRBD2. Losses at the gene ends were 3 bases for V and 4 bases for J; bases not matched to a gene: 4. The CDR3 is made up of 17 amino acids. Germline CDR1 is LGHDT and CDR2 is YNNKEL (reference sequence). CDR3 sequence: CASSQGLAGEVTGELFF. CDR3 bases: TGTGCCAGCAGCCAGGGACTAGCGGGAGAGGTCACCGGGGAGCTGTTTTTT.

The rearrangement uses TRBV6-6 and TRBJ2-7; D possibly corresponds to TRBD1 (7 bases). CDR3 length equals 13 residues. Germline CDR1 MNHNY, CDR2 SVGAGI (reference sequence). Trimming removed 6 bases from V and 6 bases from J, with 15 bases in between. For the CDR3, the DNA is TGTGCCAGCAGGCAAACAGGGGAGGTCGAGCAGTACGTC. As protein: CASRQTGEVEQYV.

This clone has a single count. The genes are TRBV9 and TRBJ2-3; 9 bases are shared with TRBD2. Germline trimming cut 2 bases from V and 5 bases from J; bases unmatched to any gene: 9. The CDR3 length is 16 residues. CDR1 is SGDLS, CDR2 YYNGEE, per germline. The CDR3: CASSVTGAGGLDTQYF. In DNA, the CDR3 is TGTGCCAGCAGCGTTACAGGAGCGGGAGGATTAGATACGCAGTATTTT.

This chain joins TRBV21-1 and TRBJ2-1; the D segment call TRBD2 is taken from the table without a DNA check. TRBV21-1 is deemed a pseudogene. The CDR3 spans 21 residues. Here the CDR3 DNA reads TGTGCCAGCAATAGAAACAGGAGCGGGGGGGCTACATCCTTACGGTGGAATGAGCAGTTCTTC. It encodes CASNRNRSGGATSLRWNEQFF.

The gene calls are TRBV19 and TRBJ1-2; no clear D. The CDR3 contains 12 residues. Trimming stripped 7 bases from V and 5 bases from J, with 11 bases between. Germline V gene data show CDR1 as LNHDA and CDR2 as SQIVND (reference sequence). The chain's CDR3 is CASTTGIYGYTF. DNA of the CDR3: TGTGCCAGTACAACCGGGATTTATGGCTACACCTTC.

The rearrangement joins TRBV30 to TRBJ2-5, with 7 bases fitting TRBD2. The CDR3 runs to 14 residues. CDR1 is GTSNPN and CDR2 is SVGIG in the germline V gene (reference sequence). J lost 0 bases, V lost 0 bases, and 1 base had no gene match. Here the CDR3 reads CAWSVAGYQETQYF. The CDR3 DNA reads TGTGCCTGGAGTGTAGCGGGGTACCAAGAGACCCAGTACTTC.

J is TRBJ1-1 and V is TRBV29-1; TRBD1 agrees at 9 bases. From germline, CDR1 is SQVTM and CDR2 ANQGSEA. This CDR3 region has 13 residues. The ends lost 8 bases at V and 5 bases at J; junction bases unmatched: 9. In DNA, the CDR3 is TGCAGCCATCCGGGACAGGGCGGTACTGAAGCTTTCTTT. Its translation: CSHPGQGGTEAFF. The full variable domain, in which reference TRBV29-1 and TRBJ1-1 provide the parts outside the CDR3, is SAVISQKPSRDICQRGTSLTIQCQVDSQVTMMFWYRQQPGQSLTLIATANQGSEATYESGFVIDKFPISRPNLTFSTLTVSNMSPEDSSIYLCSHPGQGGTEAFFGQGTRLTVV.

The chain employs TRBV27 and TRBJ1-5, with unresolved D. V lost 2 bases to trimming and J lost 3 bases, with 8 bases between them. The CDR3 is 14 amino acids. Per the germline V gene, CDR1 is MNHEY and CDR2 is SMNVEV (reference sequence). CDR3 bases: TGTGCCAGCAGTTTACAGCGATTCAATCAGCCCCAGCATTTT. Protein sequence: CASSLQRFNQPQHF.

The chain carries TRBV11-2 and TRBJ2-1; TRBD2 agrees at 8 bases. J lost 7 bases, V lost 6 bases, and 8 bases had no gene match. Germline assignment: CDR1 SGHAT and CDR2 FQNNGV. This CDR3 has 14 residues. This CDR3 reads CASRRGAGWNEQFF. In nucleotides, the CDR3 is TGTGCCAGCAGGCGGGGGGCCGGGTGGAATGAGCAGTTCTTC.